This TCR beta chain emerged from a study of PD-1 blockade in classical Hodgkin lymphoma. Measured with immunoSEQ multiplex PCR; TCRdb has only the in-frame clones, and not every one. Of 120,000 to 150,000 clones in the sample, 78% were seen once. Germline CDR1 SGHVS, CDR2 FQNEAQ. The CDR3 totals 13 residues. Trimming shortened V by 3 bases and J by 3 bases, and 6 bases separated the two germline ends. This clone was found a few times. All trial patients relapsed after autologous stem cell transplantation. This chain connects TRBV7-8 to TRBJ1-5, with D hard to call. This specimen consisted of peripheral blood mononuclear cells (PBMCs), obtained before the second cycle of nivolumab. The sequence came from a human donor with classical Hodgkin lymphoma. The CDR3 DNA sequence: TGTGCCAGCAGCTTCGCATCCAATCAGCCCCAGCATTTT. Protein sequence: CASSFASNQPQHF.